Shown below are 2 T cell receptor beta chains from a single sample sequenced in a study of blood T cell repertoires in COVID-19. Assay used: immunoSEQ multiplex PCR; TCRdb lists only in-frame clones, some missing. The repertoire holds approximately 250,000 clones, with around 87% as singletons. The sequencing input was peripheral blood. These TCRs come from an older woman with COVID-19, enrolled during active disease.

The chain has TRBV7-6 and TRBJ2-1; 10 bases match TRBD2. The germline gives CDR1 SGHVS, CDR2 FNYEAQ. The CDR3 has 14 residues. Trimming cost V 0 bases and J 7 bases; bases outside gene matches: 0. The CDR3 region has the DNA TGTGCCAGCAGCTTAGCGGGACTAGCGAATGAGCAGTTCTTC. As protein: CASSLAGLANEQFF.

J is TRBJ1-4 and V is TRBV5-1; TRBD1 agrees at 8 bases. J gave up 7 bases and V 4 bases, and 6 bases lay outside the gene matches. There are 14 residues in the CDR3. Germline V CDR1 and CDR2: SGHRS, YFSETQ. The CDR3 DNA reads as TGCGCCAGCAGCCTGTTAGGGACAGGTGAAAAACTGTTTTTT. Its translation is CASSLLGTGEKLFF.